The 24 T cell receptor beta chains given below trace back to one sample, sequenced in a study of post-analysis software for immune sequencing data. Findings of the study overall: A few TRBV segments occurring more often in patients than controls included TRBV5-6, TRBV5-1 and TRBV20-1.

Their cognate antigens are unknown. Incorporated into the TCR beta cDNA libraries were unique molecular identifiers, which served to reduce PCR and sequencing biases. TCRdb itself ran the PCR reads through MiXCR, one entry per CDR3 protein. The table records about 760,000 distinct CDR3 sequences, 25% to 30% of them present only once. Material for sequencing was blood. The receptors were sampled from a girl aged 5-17 years with multiple sclerosis.

V usage is TRBV14 and J usage is TRBJ2-1, with no clear D. V shed 1 base and J shed 6 bases, with 13 bases lying between them. The CDR3 sequence is 15 residues long. Germline V gives CDR1 SGHDN, CDR2 FVKESK. The CDR3 here is CASSQGQFLPNEQFF. As DNA, the CDR3 is TGTGCCAGCAGCCAAGGGCAGTTTCTCCCCAATGAGCAGTTCTTC. The complete variable domain, with remaining parts taken from reference TRBV14 and TRBJ2-1, reads EAGVTQFPSHSVIEKGQTVTLRCDPISGHDNLYWYRRVMGKEIKFLLHFVKESKQDESGMPNNRFLAERTGGTYSTLKVQPAELEDSGVYFCASSQGQFLPNEQFFGPGTRLTVL.

This clonotype has a handful of counts. This sequence joins TRBV10-3 and TRBJ2-4, with a possible D match to TRBD2 (5 bases). The DNA end favors TRBJ2-7, so the J call may be wrong. The germline gives CDR1 ENHRY, CDR2 SYGVKD. This CDR3 spans 16 amino acids. CDR3 DNA: TGTGCCATCAGTGAGAACCCCGGAACTAGGTTAGGCGAGCAGTACTTC. Translating it yields CAISENPGTRLGEQYF.

This chain uses TRBV28 with TRBJ2-5; D is possibly TRBD2 (6 bases). This CDR3 is built from 16 residues. V was cut by 3 bases and J by 5 bases, with 19 bases left in between. Germline CDR1 and CDR2: MDHEN and SYDVKM. CDR3: CASSFQVGGPRETQYF. The CDR3 DNA is TGTGCCAGCAGTTTCCAGGTCGGGGGTCCCAGGGAGACCCAGTACTTC.

The chain has TRBV4-2 and TRBJ2-1; D is unresolved. The end of the DNA aligns better with TRBJ2-7, so the J call may be wrong. Germline V lookup: CDR1 LGHNA, CDR2 YNFKEQ. This CDR3 contains 15 residues. The CDR3 spells CASSLSAEAYNEQYF. In DNA, the CDR3 is TGTGCCAGCAGCCTGTCGGCTGAGGCCTACAATGAGCAGTACTTC.

This chain joins TRBV7-8 and TRBJ1-5; no clear D. Germline assignment: CDR1 SGHVS and CDR2 FQNEAQ. V lost 1 base and J 0 bases, leaving 7 bases between the germline ends. The CDR3 consists of 15 residues. CDR3 protein: CASSLEAGSNQPQHF. DNA of the CDR3: TGTGCCAGCAGCTTAGAGGCAGGTAGCAATCAGCCCCAGCATTTT.

The J gene is TRBJ1-2, the V gene TRBV6-5; possible D gene TRBD1, 5 bases. CDR1 is MNHEY and CDR2 is SVGAGI in the germline V gene. Trimming pared 6 bases from V and 8 bases from J, leaving 13 bases between. The CDR3 consists of 12 residues. CDR3 DNA: TGTGCCAGCAGCATGACTGGGGGGGGCTACACCTTC. Translation: CASSMTGGGYTF.

This chain connects TRBV4-1 to TRBJ2-3; 8 positions match TRBD2. The J segment lost 5 bases and the V segment lost 4 bases, leaving 11 bases of the junction unmatched. Germline CDR1 and CDR2: MGHRA and YSYEKL. The length of the CDR3 is 16 residues. CDR3 nucleotides: TGCGCCAGCAGCCTTCGTATTAGCGGGATGGGAGATACGCAGTATTTT. Its protein is CASSLRISGMGDTQYF.

This clonotype was seen a few times. The V gene is TRBV27, the J gene TRBJ2-1; D unclear. The germline gives CDR1 MNHEY, CDR2 SMNVEV (reference sequence). CDR3 length equals 17 residues. V lost 2 bases and J 5 bases, leaving 19 bases between the germline ends. The CDR3 protein is CASSLRIVRLVHNEQFF. The CDR3 DNA follows: TGTGCCAGCAGTTTAAGAATTGTGAGACTGGTCCACAATGAGCAGTTCTTC.

This clonotype was seen a handful of times. The rearrangement uses TRBV27 and TRBJ1-5; D may be TRBD1 (6 bases). The CDR3 has 19 amino acids. Trimming pared 1 base from V and 2 bases from J, leaving 21 bases between. The V gene's germline CDR1 is MNHEY and CDR2 SMNVEV (reference sequence). CDR3 loop: CASSLCSGEGRCGNQPQHF. DNA of the CDR3: TGTGCCAGCAGTTTATGTTCAGGGGAGGGACGGTGTGGCAATCAGCCCCAGCATTTT.

This clonotype was detected a few times. The chain links TRBV3-1 to TRBJ1-2; D may be TRBD1 (5 bases). CDR1 is LGHDT and CDR2 is YNNKEL in the germline V gene (reference sequence). V lost 4 bases to trimming and J lost 4 bases, with 16 bases between them. CDR3 size: 15 residues. CDR3 loop: CASSLMAGSGYGYTF. DNA for the CDR3: TGTGCCAGCAGCCTTATGGCAGGGTCGGGCTATGGCTACACCTTC.

The chain employs TRBV29-1 and TRBJ2-5; a possible D gene is TRBD1 (5 bases). Trimming removed 2 bases from V and 1 base from J, with 8 bases in between. The CDR3 is 13 residues long. Germline CDR1 SQVTM, CDR2 ANQGSEA. The CDR3 DNA reads as TGCAGCGTTGAACTGGACACCCAAGAGACCCAGTACTTC. Translated, it gives CSVELDTQETQYF.

The chain couples TRBV18 to TRBJ2-3; D is ambiguous. CDR1 KGHSH and CDR2 LQKENI come from the germline V gene. This CDR3 contains 13 residues. V lost 6 bases, J lost 3 bases, and 10 bases lay in between. The CDR3 region has the DNA TGTGCCAGCTCCGGACCCATGACAGATACGCAGTATTTT. Protein: CASSGPMTDTQYF.

V gene TRBV20-1 combines with J gene TRBJ2-1; 11 bases line up with TRBD2. The junction had 6 bases not matched to a gene; V was cut back by 4 bases and J by 4 bases. This CDR3 comprises 15 residues. Germline assignment: CDR1 DFQATT and CDR2 SNEGSKA (reference sequence). The CDR3 bases are TGCAGTGCTAAGGGGACTAGCGGCTCTTACAATGAGCAGTTCTTC. Its protein product is CSAKGTSGSYNEQFF.

This clonotype was observed a handful of times. This rearrangement joins TRBV7-9 to TRBJ2-3; D is unclear. The germline CDR1 and CDR2 sequences are SEHNR and FQNEAQ (reference sequence). The V and J ends lost 5 bases and 4 bases respectively, with 13 bases between them. The CDR3 runs 14 residues. The CDR3 DNA reads as TGTGCCAGCAGCCAAAGACCGGCGGCAGATACGCAGTATTTT. This translates into CASSQRPAADTQYF. Drawing the rest from reference TRBV7-9 and TRBJ2-3, the complete variable domain is DTGVSQNPRHKITKRGQNVTFRCDPISEHNRLYWYRQTLGQGPEFLTYFQNEAQLEKSRLLSDRFSAERPKGSFSTLEIQRTEQGDSAMYLCASSQRPAADTQYFGPGTRLTVL.

This clonotype has just a few counts. The V and J genes are TRBV9 and TRBJ2-1; no reliable D call. The CDR3 extends over 15 amino acids. Trimming pared 0 bases from V and 7 bases from J, leaving 14 bases between. Germline V CDR1 and CDR2: SGDLS, YYNGEE. The CDR3 region is CASSVAAQGWNEQFF. DNA of the CDR3: TGTGCCAGCAGCGTAGCAGCGCAAGGTTGGAATGAGCAGTTCTTC.

The rearrangement links TRBV20-1 to TRBJ2-3, with unresolved D. Trimming took off 0 bases at V and 4 bases at J, with 11 bases between the two ends. Germline CDR1 is DFQATT and CDR2 is SNEGSKA (reference sequence). This CDR3 is built from 14 residues. CDR3 amino acids: CSARDGQLSDTQYF. CDR3 nucleotides: TGCAGTGCTAGAGATGGGCAGTTGTCAGATACGCAGTATTTT.

The chain uses TRBV20-1 and TRBJ2-3; either TRBD1 or TRBD2 may fit D (5 bases each). CDR3 length: 11 residues. From germline, CDR1 is DFQATT and CDR2 SNEGSKA (reference sequence). V lost 7 bases to trimming and J lost 9 bases, with 14 bases between them. The CDR3 protein is CSVRPGRTQYF. In nucleotides, the CDR3 is TGCAGTGTAAGGCCGGGACGCACGCAGTATTTT.

This clonotype was detected only a few times. This CDR3 reads CASSLGFFTYEQYF. The CDR3 nucleotides are TGCGCCAGCAGTTTAGGGTTTTTTACCTACGAGCAGTACTTC. This sequence joins TRBV5-1 and TRBJ2-7; no definite D call. Between the trimmed V and J ends, which lost 5 bases and 2 bases, there was a span of 14 bases. The CDR3 loop spans 14 amino acids. The germline CDR1 and CDR2 sequences are SGHRS and YFSETQ.

This clonotype has more than one count but fewer than ten. The chain is built from TRBV12-3 or TRBV12-4 and TRBJ2-4; D is possibly TRBD2 (6 bases). Trimming took 7 bases from V and 13 from J, leaving 23 bases between them. CDR3 size: 14 residues. CDR3 amino acids: CASTTSGPGGEQYF. DNA of the CDR3: TGTGCCAGCACCACAAGCGGCCCCGGGGGTGAGCAGTACTTC.

This chain joins TRBV10-3 and TRBJ2-3, with D hard to call. Germline CDR1 reads ENHRY; CDR2 reads SYGVKD. With 2 bases removed from V and 3 bases from J, the gap between germline ends came to 9 bases. This CDR3 has 14 amino acids. DNA of the CDR3: TGTGCCATCAGTGAGAGGGCAGTTACAGATACGCAGTATTTT. This gives the protein CAISERAVTDTQYF.

The V and J genes are TRBV6-5 and TRBJ2-3; no firm D call. Trimming shortened V by 5 bases and J by 2 bases, and 20 bases separated the two germline ends. Germline assignment: CDR1 MNHEY and CDR2 SVGAGI. CDR3 length: 17 amino acids. CDR3 DNA sequence: TGTGCCAGCAGTGATCGAGTTGGCTACTCCAACACAGATACGCAGTATTTT. This gives the protein CASSDRVGYSNTDTQYF.

Concerning this clonotype itself: A read error may be the cause here, since a much bigger clone is one base away. The V gene is TRBV10-3, the J gene TRBJ2-4; TRBD2 is a possible D gene (6 bases). This CDR3 contains 13 residues. The V end lost 4 bases, the J end lost 15 bases, and 19 bases lay between the germline ends. Germline assignment: CDR1 ENHRY and CDR2 SYGVKD. The CDR3 protein is CAISGPQDYERYF. DNA of the CDR3: TGTGCCATCAGTGGACCCCAGGACTACGAGCGGTACTTC.

This clonotype was seen a few times. J is TRBJ1-1 and V is TRBV28; a weak D match, TRBD1 (5 bases). The CDR3 sequence is 16 residues long. Germline V gene data show CDR1 as MDHEN and CDR2 as SYDVKM. V lost 6 bases and J 3 bases, leaving 20 bases between the germline ends. CDR3 bases: TGTGCCAGCAGCTCGGGGTCGTGGGGGAGGGACACTGAAGCTTTCTTT. Protein product: CASSSGSWGRDTEAFF.

This clonotype has more than one count but fewer than ten. This sequence joins TRBV27 and TRBJ2-5; 12 nucleotides align to TRBD1. Germline CDR1 MNHEY, CDR2 SMNVEV (reference sequence). This CDR3 contains 20 residues. V was clipped by 6 bases and J by 0 bases; unmatched bases: 17. CDR3 amino acids: CASRGRSGTGGRTYQETQYF. In DNA, the CDR3 is TGTGCCAGCAGAGGCCGCTCTGGGACAGGGGGCCGAACCTACCAAGAGACCCAGTACTTC.